A single sample is the source of the 12 T cell receptor beta chains below, sequenced in a study of Ad26.COV2.S vaccination and SARS-CoV-2 variants. Produced via immunoSEQ multiplex PCR; TCRdb's table is partial and in-frame only. This sample carries fewer than 900,000 clones, about 89% of them seen once, and the ten largest clones take approximately 1.5%. Regarding treatment: roughly 20 received Ad26.COV2.S at low or high dose, single or two shots; roughly five received placebo; per-sample allocation not given. The samples date from day 63 after the first vaccine or placebo injection. This specimen consisted of peripheral blood, obtained in a trial of Ad26.COV2.S vaccine versus placebo. Every receptor here comes from a person between 18 and 65 years old who received the Ad26.COV2.S COVID-19 vaccine or a placebo.

The CDR3 bases are TGTGCCAGCTCAAGCGGGGCCGTCAATTCACCCCTCCACTTT. Translation: CASSSGAVNSPLHF. The rearrangement joins TRBV18 to TRBJ1-6, with D possibly TRBD1 on 5 matching bases. The V gene's germline CDR1 is KGHSH and CDR2 LQKENI. The CDR3 is made up of 14 amino acids. V gave up 5 bases and J gave up 7 bases, with 12 bases separating them.

The rearrangement joins TRBV6-2 or TRBV6-3 to TRBJ1-1, with D unclear. The CDR3 covers 14 residues. Trimming took off 1 base at V and 2 bases at J, with 8 bases between the two ends. The germline gives CDR1 MNHEY, CDR2 SVGEGT. The CDR3 region has the DNA TGTGCCAGCAGTTACTGGACGGTAAACACTGAAGCTTTCTTT. Its translation: CASSYWTVNTEAFF.

This chain uses TRBV5-4 with TRBJ2-1; 14 positions agree with TRBD2. The junction had 5 bases not matched to a gene; V was cut back by 4 bases and J by 8 bases. This CDR3 has 15 amino acids. From germline, CDR1 is SGHNT and CDR2 YYREEE (reference sequence). CDR3 coding DNA: TGTGCCAGCAGCCGCGGGGGACTAGCGGGAGATGAGCAGTTCTTC. Its protein product is CASSRGGLAGDEQFF.

This chain connects TRBV6-5 to TRBJ2-6; D gene unclear. The germline CDR1 and CDR2 sequences are MNHEY and SVGAGI. V was clipped by 0 bases and J by 2 bases, with 8 bases between them. This CDR3 contains 16 residues. CDR3 sequence: CASSYSQAPGANVLTF. CDR3 coding DNA: TGTGCCAGCAGTTACTCGCAAGCGCCTGGGGCCAACGTCCTGACTTTC.

CDR3 sequence (DNA): TGTGCCAGCAGCTTTTCAGGCCCCGACATCTATGGCTACACCTTC. This translates into CASSFSGPDIYGYTF. The chain joins TRBV7-9 to TRBJ1-2; D is ambiguous. The CDR3 consists of 15 residues. Germline values: CDR1 SEHNR, CDR2 FQNEAQ (reference sequence). Trimming removed 3 bases at V and 4 bases at J, with 15 bases between.

The chain recombines TRBV7-2 with TRBJ2-1; TRBD1 matches at 11 bases. Looked up from germline, CDR1 is SGHTA and CDR2 is FQGNSA. The junction had 6 bases not matched to a gene; V was cut back by 5 bases and J by 6 bases. The CDR3 length is 15 residues. The chain's CDR3 is CASSQRGTGGNEQFF. CDR3 bases: TGTGCCAGCAGCCAAAGGGGGACAGGGGGCAATGAGCAGTTCTTC.

The CDR3, as DNA: TGTGCCAGCAGAGGCGGGAGGAAGACCTACGAGCAGTACTTC. Protein product: CASRGGRKTYEQYF. The J gene is TRBJ2-7, the V gene TRBV27, with 8 bases fitting TRBD2. V trimming: 6 bases; J trimming: 2 bases; junction bases outside the gene matches: 6. Germline V gives CDR1 MNHEY, CDR2 SMNVEV (reference sequence). The length of the CDR3 is 14 residues.

The chain carries TRBV7-8 and TRBJ2-1; no definite D call. The CDR3 covers 15 residues. The V end was cut by 1 base, the J end by 3 bases, with 10 bases between. CDR1 and CDR2 from the germline V gene are SGHVS and FQNEAQ. CDR3 sequence reads: CASSLVSGRYNEQFF. For the CDR3, the DNA is TGTGCCAGCAGCTTAGTGTCGGGTCGCTACAATGAGCAGTTCTTC.

V is TRBV7-9 and J is TRBJ1-1; no firm D call. The CDR3 sequence is 14 residues long. Germline-derived CDR1 and CDR2 are SEHNR and FQNEAQ (reference sequence). The V and J ends lost 0 bases and 1 base respectively, with 6 bases between them. Here the CDR3 reads CASSLAEGNTEAFF. In nucleotides, the CDR3 is TGTGCCAGCAGCTTAGCGGAGGGGAACACTGAAGCTTTCTTT.

This chain connects TRBV24-1 to TRBJ2-7; 7 nucleotides match TRBD2. J gave up 7 bases and V 5 bases, and 19 bases lay outside the gene matches. This CDR3 is built from 17 residues. In germline, CDR1 is KGHDR, CDR2 SFDVKD. CDR3 sequence reads: CATSGGSPGLLAGEQYF. As DNA, the CDR3 is TGTGCCACCAGTGGGGGGTCACCGGGACTACTCGCCGGGGAGCAGTACTTC.

The chain links TRBV3-1 (or the pseudogene TRBV3-2) to TRBJ2-5, with TRBD1 as a possible D gene (7 bases). V shed 4 bases and J shed 1 base, with 13 bases lying between them. The length of the CDR3 is 15 residues. CDR1 and CDR2 (germline): LGHDT, YNNKEL (reference sequence). CDR3 loop: CASSLQGGGQETQYF. The CDR3, as DNA: TGTGCCAGCAGCCTCCAGGGGGGTGGCCAAGAGACCCAGTACTTC.

The genes are TRBV12-2 and TRBJ2-7; the listed D gene, TRBD2, was not tested against the DNA. TRBV12-2 is a recognized pseudogene. This CDR3 is 15 amino acids long. The CDR3 DNA reads TGTGCAAGTCGCTTAGCGAGACTAGTGAGCTACGAGCAGTACTTC. Protein product: CASRLARLVSYEQYF.